This T cell receptor beta chain was captured in a study of blood T cells in healthy people across ages. Trimming left V 1 base short and J 7 bases short, with 15 bases between. Germline values: CDR1 SGHTA, CDR2 FQGNSA. This CDR3 comprises 15 residues. To note about this clonotype: Given a much more abundant clone one base away, this may be a read error.

Sample-barcoded 5' priming and a J-beta primer mix drove a second PCR of about 6 to 12 cycles. Researchers report that a template-switch adaptor with 12 random nucleotides tagged each cDNA molecule. TCRdb re-derived calls from the 5' RACE reads in MiXCR, one entry per CDR3 protein. This table has 650,000 to 700,000 distinct CDR3 sequences, about a third appearing once. Material: blood. This TCR came from a woman of 80 years or more in good health. This chain joins TRBV7-2 and TRBJ2-3, with a possible D match to TRBD2 (7 bases). The CDR3 nucleotides read TGTGCCAGCAGCTTAGGGAAGGGGGGGCGATATACGCAGTATTTT. Its protein is CASSLGKGGRYTQYF. Variable domain in full (rest from reference TRBV7-2 and TRBJ2-3): GAGVSQSPSNKVTEKGKDVELRCDPISGHTALYWYRQSLGQGLEFLIYFQGNSAPDKSGLPSDRFSAERTGGSVSTLTIQRTQQEDSAVYLCASSLGKGGRYTQYFGPGTRLTVL.